The 28 T cell receptor beta chains below come from one sample, sequenced in a study of cytomegalovirus exposure and HLA in healthy donors. PCR primers comprised 60 Vbeta and 13 Jbeta primers. Sequencing used immunoSEQ multiplex PCR; TCRdb keeps in-frame clones, though not all of them. The table gives 55,000 or so clones; the top ten clones make up 9% to 15% of it. The specimen was PBMCs. The receptors come from a woman aged 25 to 39 in good health and CMV-seropositive.

The chain recombines TRBV30 with TRBJ2-5, with 10 bases that match TRBD2. V shed 1 base, J shed 3 bases, and the junction held 11 bases outside the gene matches. The CDR3 is made up of 17 amino acids. Per the germline V gene, CDR1 is GTSNPN and CDR2 is SVGIG (reference sequence). The DNA for the CDR3 is TGTGCCTGGAGTGCCGGAACTGGAGCGGGGGGGAAAGAGACCCAGTACTTC. It yields the protein CAWSAGTGAGGKETQYF.

Regarding this clone: No DNA is shown, since the ends of the CDR3 on it are uncertain; the CDR3 is the one TCRdb lists. The genes are TRBV12-2 and TRBJ2-6; the table's D call TRBD2 went unverified against the DNA. TRBV12-2 is deemed a pseudogene. The CDR3 is made up of 16 amino acids, end residues included. The CDR3 reads CASPWGVGPGANVLTF.

This chain connects TRBV28 to TRBJ2-3; TRBD1 matches at 10 bases. Germline V gene sequence: CDR1 MDHEN, CDR2 SYDVKM. CDR3 length: 13 residues. The trim removed 8 bases at V and 5 bases at J, leaving 4 bases unmatched. CDR3 DNA sequence: TGTGCCAGCGGGACAGGGGATCTAGATACGCAGTATTTT. This codes for CASGTGDLDTQYF. The variable domain in full, completed from reference TRBV28 and TRBJ2-3, reads DVKVTQSSRYLVKRTGEKVFLECVQDMDHENMFWYRQDPGLGLRLIYFSYDVKMKEKGDIPEGYSVSREKKERFSLILESASTNQTSMYLCASGTGDLDTQYFGPGTRLTVL.

The rearrangement uses TRBV6-1 and TRBJ2-3; perhaps TRBD2 as D (5 bases). V was clipped by 8 bases and J by 0 bases, with 6 bases between them. Germline values: CDR1 MNHNS, CDR2 SASEGT. The CDR3 consists of 12 residues. The CDR3 DNA follows: TGTGCCAGCGGACTGAGCACAGATACGCAGTATTTT. This gives the protein CASGLSTDTQYF.

The chain combines TRBV5-6 with TRBJ2-7; 8 bases align to TRBD2. The germline CDR1 and CDR2 sequences are SGHDT and YYEEEE. The V segment lost 3 bases and the J segment 6 bases; nucleotides outside the gene matches: 8. There are 14 residues in the CDR3. The CDR3 here is CASSSGGLGLEQYF. DNA of the CDR3: TGTGCCAGCAGCTCCGGGGGACTAGGGCTCGAGCAGTACTTC.

The rearrangement joins TRBV28 to TRBJ1-2; no clear D gene. The CDR3 is 13 amino acids. CDR1 is MDHEN and CDR2 is SYDVKM in the germline V gene. V lost 5 bases to trimming and J lost 8 bases, with 15 bases between them. This chain's CDR3 is CASSRSGARGYTF. The CDR3 region has the DNA TGTGCCAGCAGTCGCTCAGGCGCCAGAGGCTACACCTTC.

The genes are TRBV6-5 and TRBJ2-1, with 11 positions matching TRBD2. Looked up from germline, CDR1 is MNHEY and CDR2 is SVGAGI. V shed 6 bases, J shed 4 bases, and the junction held 5 bases outside the gene matches. This CDR3 is 15 amino acids long. As DNA, the CDR3 is TGTGCCAGCAGAACTCGACTAGCGGGGTACAATGAGCAGTTCTTC. Its protein is CASRTRLAGYNEQFF.

This chain connects TRBV29-1 to TRBJ2-1; no definite D call. Trimming stripped 6 bases from V and 5 bases from J, with 14 bases between. CDR1 and CDR2 from the germline V gene are SQVTM and ANQGSEA. The CDR3 is 13 residues long. Written as DNA, the CDR3 is TGCAGCGTCTCTTCTATCTCGGACAATGAGCAGTTCTTC. Translated: CSVSSISDNEQFF.

The V gene is TRBV18, the J gene TRBJ1-2; D is undetermined. The germline V and J ends were trimmed by 0 bases and 6 bases, with 11 bases remaining between them. CDR3 length: 14 residues. Germline V gene lookup returns CDR1 KGHSH and CDR2 LQKENI. CDR3 DNA: TGTGCCAGCTCACCACCTAATCGGGTGGATGGCTACACCTTC. Its translation is CASSPPNRVDGYTF. The entire variable domain, with the rest obtained from reference TRBV18 and TRBJ1-2, is as follows: NAGVMQNPRHLVRRRGQEARLRCSPMKGHSHVYWYRQLPEEGLKFMVYLQKENIIDESGMPKERFSAEFPKEGPSILRIQQVVRGDSAAYFCASSPPNRVDGYTFGSGTRLTVV.

V is TRBV28 and J is TRBJ1-3; D gene uncertain. CDR1 and CDR2 (germline): MDHEN, SYDVKM. V was shortened by 6 bases and J by 2 bases, with 8 bases between the two germline ends. This CDR3 has 13 amino acids. Here the CDR3 reads CASRISTGNTIYF. CDR3 bases: TGTGCCAGCAGAATTTCCACTGGAAACACCATATATTTT.

This rearrangement joins TRBV7-3 to TRBJ1-2; 7 bases align to TRBD1. V gave up 5 bases and J gave up 6 bases; unmatched junction bases: 12. Germline V lookup: CDR1 SGHTA, CDR2 FQGTGA. This CDR3 is built from 15 residues. CDR3 residues: CASSPHDRDADGYTF. In DNA, the CDR3 is TGTGCCAGCAGCCCCCACGACAGGGACGCGGATGGCTACACCTTC.

Comments on this clone: Other nucleotide sequences from this sample produce the same CDR3. The V gene is TRBV5-6, the J gene TRBJ1-2; 9 nucleotides match TRBD1. The CDR3 sequence is 14 residues long. Germline V CDR1 and CDR2: SGHDT, YYEEEE. Unmatched junction bases numbered 3, after V lost 2 bases and J lost 4 bases. The CDR3 bases are TGTGCCAGCAGCTTAGGGACAGGGACCTATGGCTACACCTTC. This gives the protein CASSLGTGTYGYTF.

Note on this clone: The junction departs from the called germline gene at one end, perhaps through a read error. The V and J genes are TRBV5-6 and TRBJ2-5, with 9 bases aligning to TRBD1. CDR3 size: 16 residues. Germline values: CDR1 SGHDT, CDR2 YYEEEE. The CDR3 spells CASSQGTGLGQENQYF. The CDR3, as DNA: TGTGCCAGCAGCCAGGGGACAGGGTTGGGACAAGAGAACCAGTACTTC.

V gene TRBV30 combines with J gene TRBJ2-5; unclear D gene. CDR3 length equals 14 residues. Trimming removed 0 bases from V and 5 bases from J, with 13 bases in between. The germline V gene encodes CDR1 GTSNPN and CDR2 SVGIG (reference sequence). For the CDR3, the DNA is TGTGCCTGGAGTGTATTGAGTCCGCGTGAGACCCAGTACTTC. It codes for CAWSVLSPRETQYF. The entire variable domain, with the rest obtained from reference TRBV30 and TRBJ2-5, is as follows: SQTIHQWPATLVQPVGSPLSLECTVEGTSNPNLYWYRQAAGRGLQLLFYSVGIGQISSEVPQNLSASRPQDRQFILSSKKLLLSDSGFYLCAWSVLSPRETQYFGPGTRLLVL.

V usage is TRBV18 and J usage is TRBJ2-7, with TRBD1 matching 7 bases. J lost 2 bases, V lost 3 bases, and 4 bases had no gene match. Germline CDR1 and CDR2: KGHSH and LQKENI. The CDR3 extends over 14 amino acids. CDR3: CASSPTGSAYEQYF. The CDR3 nucleotides read TGTGCCAGCTCACCGACAGGGTCCGCCTACGAGCAGTACTTC.

V usage is TRBV2 and J usage is TRBJ2-5, with 10 bases that match TRBD1. V shed 6 bases, J shed 2 bases, and the junction held 6 bases outside the gene matches. Germline V gives CDR1 SNHLY, CDR2 FYNNEI. CDR3 size: 15 residues. The CDR3 here is CASRLDRGPQETQYF. In DNA, the CDR3 is TGTGCCAGCAGACTTGACAGGGGGCCGCAAGAGACCCAGTACTTC.

The gene calls are TRBV5-1 and TRBJ2-1; TRBD2 matches 11 bases. Germline CDR1 reads SGHRS; CDR2 reads YFSETQ. The J segment lost 9 bases and the V segment lost 5 bases, leaving 7 bases of the junction unmatched. The CDR3 spans 14 residues. The CDR3 region is CASSPTSGSIEQFF. The CDR3 DNA is TGCGCCAGCAGTCCAACTAGCGGGAGCATTGAGCAGTTCTTC.

V is TRBV30 and J is TRBJ1-1; D call uncertain. CDR1 GTSNPN and CDR2 SVGIG come from the germline V gene (reference sequence). V gave up 7 bases and J gave up 5 bases, with 14 bases separating them. The CDR3 extends over 12 amino acids. CDR3: CASRRRETEAFF. The CDR3 DNA is TGTGCCTCCCGACGGAGAGAAACTGAAGCTTTCTTT. Based on the CDR3 plus reference TRBV30 and TRBJ1-1, the full variable domain is SQTIHQWPATLVQPVGSPLSLECTVEGTSNPNLYWYRQAAGRGLQLLFYSVGIGQISSEVPQNLSASRPQDRQFILSSKKLLLSDSGFYLCASRRRETEAFFGQGTRLTVV.

The rearrangement links TRBV27 to TRBJ2-1, with 14 bases fitting TRBD2. After removal of 7 bases from V and 9 bases from J, the junction contained 11 bases not matched to a gene. The V gene's germline CDR1 is MNHEY and CDR2 SMNVEV (reference sequence). CDR3 size: 16 residues. For the CDR3, the DNA is TGTGCCAGCACCCAAGTCGGGACTAGCGGGAGAAGTGAGCAGTTCTTC. Amino acids: CASTQVGTSGRSEQFF.

The chain joins TRBV20-1 to TRBJ1-5; D gene ambiguous. CDR3 length: 11 amino acids. CDR1 is DFQATT and CDR2 is SNEGSKA in the germline V gene (reference sequence). V was cut by 7 bases and J by 5 bases, with 9 bases left in between. The chain's CDR3 is CSVRVDQPQHF. In DNA, the CDR3 is TGCAGTGTACGGGTAGATCAGCCCCAGCATTTT.

The chain couples TRBV30 to TRBJ2-7; 9 bases match TRBD2. There are 16 residues in the CDR3. Germline CDR1 reads GTSNPN; CDR2 reads SVGIG (reference sequence). J gave up 4 bases and V 8 bases, and 18 bases lay outside the gene matches. The CDR3 nucleotides read TGTGCCCGCAGCGGATGGGTAGCGGGAGTTTCGTACGAGCAGTACTTC. Its protein is CARSGWVAGVSYEQYF.

This chain links TRBV29-1 with TRBJ2-1, with a tentative D call TRBD1 (6 bases). V was cut by 7 bases and J by 3 bases, with 10 bases left in between. Germline CDR1 and CDR2: SQVTM and ANQGSEA. This CDR3 is built from 12 residues. CDR3: CSGRTDYNEQFF. CDR3 DNA: TGCAGCGGAAGGACAGACTACAATGAGCAGTTCTTC.

The chain couples TRBV30 to TRBJ1-1; D unclear. Per the germline V gene, CDR1 is GTSNPN and CDR2 is SVGIG (reference sequence). The V end was cut by 2 bases, the J end by 7 bases, with 20 bases between. The CDR3 covers 15 residues. The CDR3 sequence is CAWSHLRAGQSEAFF. CDR3 nucleotide sequence: TGTGCCTGGAGTCACTTAAGGGCGGGCCAGAGTGAAGCTTTCTTT.

The chain employs TRBV4-1 and TRBJ1-5; no clear D gene. The germline CDR1 and CDR2 sequences are MGHRA and YSYEKL. This CDR3 comprises 14 residues. Trimming left V 5 bases short and J 5 bases short, with 13 bases between. The CDR3 DNA follows: TGCGCCAGCAGCGGGATGGGAGGAGATCAGCCCCAGCATTTT. Translation gives CASSGMGGDQPQHF.

The chain has TRBV27 and TRBJ1-2, with 8 bases identical to TRBD1. The CDR3 length is 15 residues. CDR1 MNHEY and CDR2 SMNVEV come from the germline V gene (reference sequence). V trimming: 5 bases; J trimming: 5 bases; junction bases outside the gene matches: 10. CDR3 in amino acids: CASSPRGRNGYGYTF. The CDR3 nucleotides read TGTGCCAGCAGTCCCAGGGGGCGGAACGGGTATGGCTACACCTTC.

As concerns this clone: One junction end disagrees with the germline gene, perhaps due to a read error. V usage is TRBV30 and J usage is TRBJ2-7; TRBD1 matches 7 bases. The CDR3 runs 13 residues. Germline V gene sequence: CDR1 GTSNPN, CDR2 SVGIG (reference sequence). CDR3 nucleotide sequence: TGTGCCTGGAGGGGCCTCCGGGACAGTCCCGGTGGCTTC. It codes for CAWRGLRDSPGGF.

For the CDR3, the DNA is TGTGCCAGCAGCTTAGGCCGACAGGGCATCCGAAACACCATATATTTT. As protein: CASSLGRQGIRNTIYF. The rearrangement links TRBV7-8 to TRBJ1-3; 7 nucleotides agree with TRBD1. Germline V lookup: CDR1 SGHVS, CDR2 FQNEAQ. V shed 1 base, J shed 5 bases, and the junction held 8 bases outside the gene matches. The CDR3 extends over 16 amino acids.

The chain is built from TRBV7-9 and TRBJ2-2; a possible D gene is TRBD1 (5 bases). The CDR3 totals 13 residues. The V end lost 5 bases, the J end lost 7 bases, and 11 bases lay between the germline ends. Germline assignment: CDR1 SEHNR and CDR2 FQNEAQ (reference sequence). In DNA, the CDR3 is TGTGCCAGCAGCCCCCTCAGGGTCGGGGAGCTGTTTTTT. Translation gives CASSPLRVGELFF.